These 31 T cell receptor beta chains were sequenced from one sample in a study of OX40 agonist ivuxolimab in advanced cancers. Profiling relied on immunoSEQ multiplex PCR, and the TCRdb table lists in-frame clones only, not all of them. Found here are roughly 69,000 clones, 80% to 95% of them singletons; the top ten hold approximately 1.1%. Here the sequenced sample was CD4+ or CD8+ T cells sorted from blood, taken in a trial of the OX40 agonist ivuxolimab. These receptors came from an adult with an advanced solid tumor such as melanoma, head and neck, liver or kidney cancer.

The V call is TRBV7-6, the J call TRBJ2-3; D ambiguous. Trimming took 0 bases from V and 3 from J, leaving 13 bases between them. Germline lookup yields CDR1 SGHVS and CDR2 FNYEAQ. The CDR3 has 16 amino acids. The DNA of the CDR3 is TGTGCCAGCAGCTTAGCGGAGAACCCACAGACAGATACGCAGTATTTT. Residues: CASSLAENPQTDTQYF. The complete variable domain, with remaining parts taken from reference TRBV7-6 and TRBJ2-3, reads GAGVSQSPRYKVTKRGQDVALRCDPISGHVSLYWYRQALGQGPEFLTYFNYEAQQDKSGLPNDRFSAERPEGSISTLTIQRTEQRDSAMYRCASSLAENPQTDTQYFGPGTRLTVL.

This chain connects TRBV11-3 to TRBJ1-2; D is ambiguous. Germline V CDR1 and CDR2: SGHNT, YENEEA. Between the trimmed V and J ends, which lost 3 bases and 9 bases, there was a span of 11 bases. This CDR3 contains 12 residues. For the CDR3, the DNA is TGTGCCAGCAGCTTCGGTTTTTACTGCTACACCTTC. It specifies CASSFGFYCYTF.

This chain connects TRBV7-9 to TRBJ2-5; 10 nucleotides line up with TRBD2. Per the germline V gene, CDR1 is SEHNR and CDR2 is FQNEAQ (reference sequence). The CDR3 runs to 16 residues. The V gene end was trimmed by 2 bases and the J gene end by 3 bases; junction bases not matched to a gene: 6. The CDR3: CASSLQRGGREETQYF. In DNA form, the CDR3 reads TGTGCCAGCAGCTTACAGCGGGGGGGCCGAGAAGAGACCCAGTACTTC.

The chain couples TRBV5-6 to TRBJ2-5; 7 nucleotides agree with TRBD2. J was trimmed by 4 bases and V by 5 bases; bases with no gene match: 8. This CDR3 is built from 14 residues. Germline V lookup: CDR1 SGHDT, CDR2 YYEEEE. The chain's CDR3 is CASRSKGGGETQYF. CDR3 nucleotides: TGTGCCAGCAGGTCGAAGGGCGGGGGAGAGACCCAGTACTTC.

The V gene is TRBV5-1, the J gene TRBJ1-1, with D possibly TRBD1 on 5 matching bases. This CDR3 is 15 amino acids long. The ends were cut back, 3 bases at V and 1 base at J, with 13 bases in the middle. The V gene's germline CDR1 is SGHRS and CDR2 YFSETQ. The CDR3 is CASSYLQVTNTEAFF. CDR3 nucleotides: TGCGCCAGCAGCTACTTACAGGTAACGAACACTGAAGCTTTCTTT.

The CDR3 sequence is CASRSDSRTDTQYF. The CDR3 bases are TGTGCCAGCAGGTCGGACTCCCGCACAGATACGCAGTATTTT. The genes are TRBV25-1 and TRBJ2-3, with D possibly TRBD2 on 5 matching bases. The V and J ends lost 6 bases and 1 base respectively, with 11 bases between them. The CDR3 is made up of 14 amino acids. Germline lookup yields CDR1 MGHDK and CDR2 SYGVNS.

This clone was picked up one time. The chain is built from TRBV6-5 and TRBJ1-4; D ambiguous. The ends were cut back, 0 bases at V and 4 bases at J, with 6 bases in the middle. Per germline, CDR1 MNHEY and CDR2 SVGAGI. This CDR3 comprises 14 residues. The DNA for the CDR3 is TGTGCCAGCAGTTACTCGACACTTAATGAAAAACTGTTTTTT. Its protein is CASSYSTLNEKLFF.

The chain employs TRBV18 and TRBJ2-1; 11 nucleotides match TRBD2. Germline trimming cut 6 bases from V and 7 bases from J; bases unmatched to any gene: 5. Germline-derived CDR1 and CDR2 are KGHSH and LQKENI. This CDR3 has 14 amino acids. This CDR3 reads CASSRLAGKNEQFF. The CDR3 DNA is TGTGCCAGCTCGCGACTAGCGGGAAAGAATGAGCAGTTCTTC. Filled out from reference TRBV18 and TRBJ2-1, the complete variable domain reads NAGVMQNPRHLVRRRGQEARLRCSPMKGHSHVYWYRQLPEEGLKFMVYLQKENIIDESGMPKERFSAEFPKEGPSILRIQQVVRGDSAAYFCASSRLAGKNEQFFGPGTRLTVL.

This sequence joins TRBV19 and TRBJ1-4; the D gene is possibly TRBD1 (5 bases). Germline CDR1 reads LNHDA; CDR2 reads SQIVND (reference sequence). Deletions cut 5 bases from V and 2 bases from J, with 15 bases between. This CDR3 contains 16 residues. CDR3 region: CASSPDRGTTNEKLFF. The CDR3 DNA reads TGTGCCAGTAGTCCGGATAGGGGAACCACTAATGAAAAACTGTTTTTT.

This clone came up a few times. The genes are TRBV20-1 and TRBJ1-1; D gene ambiguous. Trimming removed 6 bases at V and 7 bases at J, with 9 bases between. Germline lookup yields CDR1 DFQATT and CDR2 SNEGSKA (reference sequence). The CDR3 runs to 10 residues. CDR3 amino acids: CSADGIEAFF. The CDR3 coding sequence is TGCAGTGCAGATGGAATTGAAGCTTTCTTT.

The chain joins TRBV30 to TRBJ1-5; TRBD1 might be the D (5 bases). This CDR3 spans 13 amino acids. Trimming shortened V by 3 bases and J by 1 base, and 7 bases separated the two germline ends. Germline lookup yields CDR1 GTSNPN and CDR2 SVGIG (reference sequence). CDR3 in amino acids: CAWSRQSNQPQHF. CDR3 coding DNA: TGTGCCTGGAGCCGACAGAGCAATCAGCCCCAGCATTTT. Together with reference TRBV30 and TRBJ1-5, the CDR3 gives the full variable domain: SQTIHQWPATLVQPVGSPLSLECTVEGTSNPNLYWYRQAAGRGLQLLFYSVGIGQISSEVPQNLSASRPQDRQFILSSKKLLLSDSGFYLCAWSRQSNQPQHFGDGTRLSIL.

This clone appeared a single time. V and J are TRBV21-1 and TRBJ2-2; the table assigns TRBD1, which was not confirmed against the DNA. TRBV21-1 represents a pseudogene. The CDR3 is 18 amino acids. The CDR3 DNA sequence: TGTGCCAGCAGCAAAGCTAGGGACAGGGCCGGGAGGAGCGGGGAGCTGTTTTTT. Translation gives CASSKARDRAGRSGELFF.

This chain joins TRBV18 and TRBJ2-7; tentative D call: TRBD1 (5 bases). The CDR3 sequence is 13 residues long. Germline CDR1 is KGHSH and CDR2 is LQKENI. V was clipped by 1 base and J by 5 bases, with 9 bases between them. The CDR3 loop is CASSPQQVDEQYF. DNA of the CDR3: TGTGCCAGCTCACCACAACAGGTGGACGAGCAGTACTTC. The full variable domain, its missing parts supplied by reference TRBV18 and TRBJ2-7, is NAGVMQNPRHLVRRRGQEARLRCSPMKGHSHVYWYRQLPEEGLKFMVYLQKENIIDESGMPKERFSAEFPKEGPSILRIQQVVRGDSAAYFCASSPQQVDEQYFGPGTRLTVT.

The chain couples TRBV19 to TRBJ1-2; the match to TRBD1 covers 8 bases. V lost 3 bases to trimming and J lost 4 bases; unmatched junction nucleotides: 7. Germline V gene data show CDR1 as LNHDA and CDR2 as SQIVND (reference sequence). The CDR3 runs 15 residues. The CDR3 DNA sequence: TGTGCCAGTAGTATTGGTCGGACAGGGACCTATGGCTACACCTTC. Residues: CASSIGRTGTYGYTF.

This chain connects TRBV19 to TRBJ2-5; tentative D call: TRBD2 (5 bases). Trimming stripped 3 bases from V and 2 bases from J, with 10 bases between. The CDR3 is 14 amino acids. CDR1 and CDR2 from the germline V gene are LNHDA and SQIVND (reference sequence). The CDR3: CASSMMTTQETQYF. CDR3 nucleotides: TGTGCCAGTAGTATGATGACTACGCAAGAGACCCAGTACTTC.

The chain recombines TRBV7-9 with TRBJ1-6; D may be TRBD1 (5 bases). The CDR3 spans 18 residues. V gave up 5 bases and J gave up 5 bases, with 22 bases separating them. Germline assignment: CDR1 SEHNR and CDR2 FQNEAQ (reference sequence). CDR3 in DNA: TGTGCCAGCAGCCGTAGAGAAACCGGGACGCAGGATAATTCACCCCTCCACTTT. Amino acid sequence: CASSRRETGTQDNSPLHF.

The chain carries TRBV2 and TRBJ1-2; D uncertain. The CDR3 totals 13 residues. In germline, CDR1 is SNHLY, CDR2 FYNNEI. Trimming pared 4 bases from V and 4 bases from J, leaving 10 bases between. Here the CDR3 reads CASSAKVSYGYTF. The CDR3 nucleotides read TGTGCCAGCAGTGCGAAGGTGAGCTATGGCTACACCTTC.

The chain couples TRBV5-1 to TRBJ2-3; TRBD2 is a possible D gene (5 bases). Germline assignment: CDR1 SGHRS and CDR2 YFSETQ. V lost 0 bases, J lost 4 bases, and 9 bases lay in between. The length of the CDR3 is 14 residues. CDR3 region: CASSLALASDTQYF. In DNA, the CDR3 is TGCGCCAGCAGCTTGGCCTTAGCGTCAGATACGCAGTATTTT.

This clone was seen only a few times. The junction does not match germline at one end; this may be a read error. The chain joins TRBV7-7 to TRBJ2-7, with D perhaps TRBD1 or TRBD2 (5 bases each). The germline V gene encodes CDR1 SSHAT and CDR2 FNYEAQ (reference sequence). This CDR3 has 13 residues. CDR3: CASSLAQGDEQYF. The CDR3 coding sequence is TGTGCTAGCAGCTTAGCGCAGGGAGACGAGCAGTACTTC.

This clone has only one observation. The CDR3 is CASSAPGDSGNTIYF. CDR3 sequence (DNA): TGTGCCAGCAGTGCCCCAGGGGACTCTGGAAACACCATATATTTT. This chain uses TRBV25-1 with TRBJ1-3; a weak D match, TRBD1 (6 bases). The germline V gene encodes CDR1 MGHDK and CDR2 SYGVNS. Trimming pared 4 bases from V and 0 bases from J, leaving 10 bases between. This CDR3 is built from 15 residues.

The chain employs TRBV7-6 and TRBJ2-3; possibly TRBD2 for D (7 bases). CDR3 length: 17 amino acids. V was clipped by 2 bases and J by 0 bases, with 15 bases between them. Germline V gene data show CDR1 as SGHVS and CDR2 as FNYEAQ. The CDR3 loop is CASSLRRGQPSTDTQYF. CDR3 nucleotides: TGTGCCAGCAGCTTACGGCGGGGGCAACCTAGCACAGATACGCAGTATTTT.

This chain uses TRBV6-5 with TRBJ2-5; D unresolved. The J call may be faulty, since TRBJ2-7 better matches the DNA end. The CDR3 totals 13 residues. The V gene's germline CDR1 is MNHEY and CDR2 SVGAGI. The CDR3 is CASSTGPSYEQYF. The CDR3 DNA sequence: TGTGCCAGCAGTACCGGACCATCCTACGAGCAGTACTTC.

This rearrangement joins TRBV18 to TRBJ1-1, with D tentatively TRBD1 (6 bases). Germline V lookup: CDR1 KGHSH, CDR2 LQKENI. CDR3 length: 14 residues. V was trimmed by 3 bases and J by 7 bases, leaving 15 bases between them. The chain's CDR3 is CASSPSGANIEAFF. In DNA form, the CDR3 reads TGTGCCAGCTCACCGTCGGGGGCTAATATTGAAGCTTTCTTT.

V and J are TRBV11-3 and TRBJ1-1; 7 bases are shared with TRBD1. Trimming cost V 5 bases and J 5 bases; bases outside gene matches: 8. This CDR3 is built from 14 residues. The V gene's germline CDR1 is SGHNT and CDR2 YENEEA. The CDR3 coding sequence is TGTGCCAGCAGCCGAATCTCAGGGGGAACTGAAGCTTTCTTT. As protein: CASSRISGGTEAFF.

A single count supports this clone. The chain joins TRBV9 to TRBJ2-1, with TRBD1 as a possible D gene (5 bases). Trimming took 0 bases from V and 10 from J, leaving 17 bases between them. The CDR3 length is 15 residues. Germline values: CDR1 SGDLS, CDR2 YYNGEE. CDR3 loop: CASSVGAWQGAEQFF. The CDR3 region has the DNA TGTGCCAGCAGCGTAGGGGCGTGGCAGGGCGCCGAGCAGTTCTTC.

The V call is TRBV7-3, the J call TRBJ2-1; D is uncertain. The germline V gene encodes CDR1 SGHTA and CDR2 FQGTGA. The CDR3 loop spans 12 amino acids. Trimming stripped 6 bases from V and 10 bases from J, with 13 bases between. The CDR3 coding sequence is TGTGCCAGCAGTCGTGTCCCCGGGGAGCAGTTCTTC. Residues: CASSRVPGEQFF. Full variable domain (outside the CDR3, taken from reference TRBV7-3 and TRBJ2-1): GAGVSQTPSNKVTEKGKYVELRCDPISGHTALYWYRQSLGQGPEFLIYFQGTGAADDSGLPNDRFFAVRPEGSVSTLKIQRTERGDSAVYLCASSRVPGEQFFGPGTRLTVL.

This chain uses TRBV10-1 with TRBJ2-2; TRBD1 aligns across 10 bases. V gave up 5 bases and J gave up 5 bases; unmatched junction bases: 2. The CDR3 is 14 residues long. The germline gives CDR1 WNHNN, CDR2 SYGVQD (reference sequence). The CDR3 loop reads CASSRTGGTGELFF. As DNA, the CDR3 is TGCGCCAGCAGTAGGACAGGGGGAACCGGGGAGCTGTTTTTT.

The gene calls are TRBV9 and TRBJ2-2, with D possibly TRBD1 on 5 matching bases. Germline CDR1 reads SGDLS; CDR2 reads YYNGEE. The V gene lost 5 bases and the J gene lost 1 base, with 9 bases spanning the gap. This CDR3 is built from 14 residues. CDR3 in DNA: TGTGCCAGCAGTATTACAGGGAACACCGGGGAGCTGTTTTTT. This encodes CASSITGNTGELFF.

The J gene is TRBJ2-7, the V gene TRBV9; D gene unclear. In germline, CDR1 is SGDLS, CDR2 YYNGEE. The CDR3 extends over 13 amino acids. Trimming stripped 4 bases from V and 3 bases from J, with 11 bases between. Written as DNA, the CDR3 is TGTGCCAGCAGCCCCACAGTTTTCTACGAGCAGTACTTC. Amino acid sequence: CASSPTVFYEQYF.

For this clone: Since no conserved phenylalanine or tryptophan closes the CDR3, a read error is the likely cause. V usage is TRBV30 and J usage is TRBJ2-3, with D possibly TRBD2 on 6 matching bases. CDR1 and CDR2 (germline): GTSNPN, SVGIG (reference sequence). V lost 1 base, J lost 0 bases, and 8 bases lay in between. The CDR3 runs 14 residues. The CDR3 DNA reads TGTGCCTGGAGTGGCGGGACTAGCACAGATACGCAGTATCTT. Its protein is CAWSGGTSTDTQYL.

The gene calls are TRBV7-3 and TRBJ2-7, with D possibly being TRBD2 (6 bases). CDR1 and CDR2 (germline): SGHTA, FQGTGA. The CDR3 has 13 amino acids. V was trimmed by 5 bases and J by 5 bases, leaving 13 bases between them. The CDR3 region is CASSGGPGDEQYF. Written as DNA, the CDR3 is TGTGCCAGCAGCGGAGGGCCGGGGGACGAGCAGTACTTC.